The 11 T cell receptor beta chains below all came from one sample that was sequenced in a study of blood T cell repertoires in COVID-19 (dated by TCRdb to the early 2020s). The library was produced with the immunoSEQ multiplex PCR assay. This immuneACCESS table, as held by TCRdb, lists in-frame sequences with V and J called but not all clones. Of the missing ones, under half trace to an unresolved V gene in checked studies; the others have no known cause. The sample table contains under 50,000 clones; only one count was recorded for 90% to 95% of them. The top ten constitute over 0.95% of the sample. Sequences were obtained from peripheral blood. The receptors here all came from a man in his sixties with COVID-19, enrolled during active disease.

This sequence joins TRBV14 and TRBJ1-4; D unclear. There are 16 residues in the CDR3. Germline values: CDR1 SGHDN, CDR2 FVKESK. V was pared by 0 bases and J by 8 bases, with 16 bases between. The CDR3 reads CASSQDFWPNVEKLFF. CDR3 nucleotide sequence: TGTGCCAGCAGCCAAGATTTTTGGCCAAACGTGGAAAAACTGTTTTTT.

The chain is built from TRBV7-9 and TRBJ2-7; a weak D match, TRBD1 (6 bases). Trimming cost V 1 base and J 0 bases, with 7 bases left between them. The CDR3 runs 14 residues. Looked up from germline, CDR1 is SEHNR and CDR2 is FQNEAQ (reference sequence). CDR3 bases: TGTGCCAGCAGCTTAGTAGGGGGCTCCTACGAGCAGTACTTC. It yields the protein CASSLVGGSYEQYF. Full variable domain (remainder filled in from reference TRBV7-9 and TRBJ2-7): DTGVSQNPRHKITKRGQNVTFRCDPISEHNRLYWYRQTLGQGPEFLTYFQNEAQLEKSRLLSDRFSAERPKGSFSTLEIQRTEQGDSAMYLCASSLVGGSYEQYFGPGTRLTVT.

The genes are TRBV5-4 and TRBJ2-1; TRBD2 aligns across 10 bases. The ends lost 5 bases at V and 6 bases at J; junction bases unmatched: 5. The length of the CDR3 is 14 residues. Germline V gives CDR1 SGHNT, CDR2 YYREEE (reference sequence). In nucleotides, the CDR3 is TGTGCCAGCAGTGGGACTAGCGTTGGCAATGAGCAGTTCTTC. Translated, it gives CASSGTSVGNEQFF. Full variable domain (missing parts from reference TRBV5-4 and TRBJ2-1): ETGVTQSPTHLIKTRGQQVTLRCSSQSGHNTVSWYQQALGQGPQFIFQYYREEENGRGNFPPRFSGLQFPNYSSELNVNALELDDSALYLCASSGTSVGNEQFFGPGTRLTVL.

J is TRBJ1-1 and V is TRBV10-3, with D possibly being TRBD1 (5 bases). V was clipped by 4 bases and J by 0 bases, with 9 bases between them. The CDR3 loop spans 14 amino acids. Germline-derived CDR1 and CDR2 are ENHRY and SYGVKD. CDR3 in DNA: TGTGCCATCAGTGTGGGGGACTTGAACACTGAAGCTTTCTTT. Encoded protein: CAISVGDLNTEAFF.

The chain joins TRBV9 to TRBJ1-2, with 10 bases fitting TRBD1. After removal of 4 bases from V and 4 bases from J, the junction contained 7 bases not matched to a gene. Per the germline V gene, CDR1 is SGDLS and CDR2 is YYNGEE. There are 15 residues in the CDR3. The CDR3 nucleotides read TGTGCCAGCAGCCTACGGACAGGGGGAGGCTATGGCTACACCTTC. This codes for CASSLRTGGGYGYTF.

The chain has TRBV18 and TRBJ2-2; 7 bases map to TRBD2. CDR3 length: 16 residues. Germline CDR1 and CDR2: KGHSH and LQKENI. Trimming cost V 2 bases and J 9 bases; bases outside gene matches: 12. The CDR3 coding sequence is TGTGCCAGCTCACCAAGGGCGGGAGCGCTCGCGAGGGAGCTGTTTTTT. This codes for CASSPRAGALARELFF.

The chain uses TRBV19 and TRBJ2-2; TRBD1 might be the D (5 bases). V shed 6 bases and J shed 4 bases, with 15 bases lying between them. CDR3 length: 15 amino acids. The germline gives CDR1 LNHDA, CDR2 SQIVND (reference sequence). This chain's CDR3 is CASRSAQGATGELFF. CDR3 bases: TGTGCCAGTAGATCCGCGCAAGGGGCCACCGGGGAGCTGTTTTTT.

The chain is built from TRBV5-4 and TRBJ2-7; 7 positions match TRBD1. The CDR3 loop spans 15 amino acids. Germline V gene sequence: CDR1 SGHNT, CDR2 YYREEE (reference sequence). V was pared by 1 base and J by 3 bases, with 7 bases of the junction left unmatched. CDR3 sequence (DNA): TGTGCCAGCAGCTTGTGGTCCGGGACAGACTACGAGCAGTACTTC. Its translation is CASSLWSGTDYEQYF.

The chain joins TRBV21-1 to TRBJ2-7; TRBD1 reflects the table's D call only, with no check against the DNA. TRBV21-1 is a known pseudogene. This CDR3 is 15 amino acids long. The CDR3 nucleotides are TGTGCCAGCAGCTCACATACAGGGGCCTCCTACGAGCAGTACTTC. Translated: CASSSHTGASYEQYF.

The chain couples TRBV6-4 to TRBJ2-3; 12 bases line up with TRBD1. V gave up 6 bases and J gave up 6 bases; unmatched junction bases: 7. This CDR3 has 15 amino acids. Germline assignment: CDR1 MRHNA and CDR2 SNTAGT. The CDR3 here is CASRAGQGASDTQYF. CDR3 nucleotides: TGTGCCAGCAGAGCGGGACAGGGGGCCTCGGATACGCAGTATTTT.

The V and J genes are TRBV2 and TRBJ1-5, with D maybe TRBD1 (5 bases). The CDR3 is 16 amino acids. Germline loops: CDR1 SNHLY, CDR2 FYNNEI. The germline V and J ends were trimmed by 3 bases and 3 bases, with 15 bases remaining between them. DNA of the CDR3: TGTGCCAGCAGTGATTTCGGGGGTTCGGTCAATCAGCCCCAGCATTTT. It yields the protein CASSDFGGSVNQPQHF.